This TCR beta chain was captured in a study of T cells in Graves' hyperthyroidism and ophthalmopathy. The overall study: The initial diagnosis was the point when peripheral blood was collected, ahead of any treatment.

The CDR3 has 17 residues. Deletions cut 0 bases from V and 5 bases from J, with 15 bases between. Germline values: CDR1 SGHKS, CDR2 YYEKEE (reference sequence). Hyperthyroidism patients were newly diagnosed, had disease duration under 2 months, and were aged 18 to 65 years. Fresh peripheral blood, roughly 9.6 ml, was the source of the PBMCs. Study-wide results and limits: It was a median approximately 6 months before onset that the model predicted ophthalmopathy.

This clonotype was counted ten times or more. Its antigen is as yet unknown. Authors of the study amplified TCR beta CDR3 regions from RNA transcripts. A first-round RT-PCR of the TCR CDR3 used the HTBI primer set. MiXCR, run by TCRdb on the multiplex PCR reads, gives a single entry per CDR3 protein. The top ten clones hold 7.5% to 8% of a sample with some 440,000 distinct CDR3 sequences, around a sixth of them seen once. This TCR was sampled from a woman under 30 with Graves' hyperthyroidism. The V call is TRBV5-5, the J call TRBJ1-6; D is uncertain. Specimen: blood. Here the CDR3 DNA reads TGTGCCAGCAGCTTGGTTCGACTGACGGAGAATAATTCACCCCTCCACTTT. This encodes CASSLVRLTENNSPLHF.